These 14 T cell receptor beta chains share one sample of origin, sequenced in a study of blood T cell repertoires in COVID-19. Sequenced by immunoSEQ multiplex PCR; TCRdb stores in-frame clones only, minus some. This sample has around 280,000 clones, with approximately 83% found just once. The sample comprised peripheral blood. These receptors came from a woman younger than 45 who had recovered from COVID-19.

The CDR3 DNA sequence: TGTGCCACCAGCAGAGATCGGCAGGGGGCGGAGGAGCAGTACTTC. This gives the protein CATSRDRQGAEEQYF. The rearrangement links TRBV15 to TRBJ2-7, with 8 bases lining up with TRBD1. There are 15 residues in the CDR3. V shed 0 bases, J shed 7 bases, and the junction held 8 bases outside the gene matches. Germline lookup yields CDR1 LNHNV and CDR2 YYDKDF (reference sequence). The variable domain in full, completed from reference TRBV15 and TRBJ2-7, reads DAMVIQNPRYQVTQFGKPVTLSCSQTLNHNVMYWYQQKSSQAPKLLFHYYDKDFNNEADTPDNFQSRRPNTSFCFLDIRSPGLGDTAMYLCATSRDRQGAEEQYFGPGTRLTVT.

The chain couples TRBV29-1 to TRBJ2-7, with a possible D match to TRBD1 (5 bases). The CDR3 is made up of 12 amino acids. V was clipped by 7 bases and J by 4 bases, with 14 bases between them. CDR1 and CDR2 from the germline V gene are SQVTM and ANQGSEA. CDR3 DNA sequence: TGCAGCGCCTCCAGGGATTCGTACGAGCAGTACTTC. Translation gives CSASRDSYEQYF.

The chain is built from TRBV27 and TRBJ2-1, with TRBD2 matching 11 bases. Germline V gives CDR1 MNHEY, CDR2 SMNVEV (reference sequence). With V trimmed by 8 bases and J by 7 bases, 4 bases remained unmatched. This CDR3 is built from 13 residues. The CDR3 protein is CASARLAGNEQFF. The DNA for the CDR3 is TGTGCCAGCGCCCGACTAGCGGGGAATGAGCAGTTCTTC.

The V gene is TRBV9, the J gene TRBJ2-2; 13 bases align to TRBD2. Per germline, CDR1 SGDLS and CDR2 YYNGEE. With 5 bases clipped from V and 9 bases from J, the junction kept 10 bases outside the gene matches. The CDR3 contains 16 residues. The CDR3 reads CASRGGTSGIERELFF. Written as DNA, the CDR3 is TGTGCCAGCAGGGGGGGGACTAGCGGGATCGAAAGGGAGCTGTTTTTT.

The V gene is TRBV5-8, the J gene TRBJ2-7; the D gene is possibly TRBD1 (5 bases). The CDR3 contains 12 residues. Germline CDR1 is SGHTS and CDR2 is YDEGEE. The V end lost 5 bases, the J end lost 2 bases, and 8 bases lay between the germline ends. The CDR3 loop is CASRDNAYEQYF. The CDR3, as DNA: TGTGCCAGCAGGGACAACGCCTACGAGCAGTACTTC.

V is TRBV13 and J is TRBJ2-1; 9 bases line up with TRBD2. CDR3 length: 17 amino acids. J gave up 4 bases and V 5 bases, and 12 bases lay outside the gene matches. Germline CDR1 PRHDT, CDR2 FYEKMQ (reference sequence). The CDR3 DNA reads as TGTGCCAGCAGCCCCGGGGGAGCGGGGGGCTATTACAATGAGCAGTTCTTC. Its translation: CASSPGGAGGYYNEQFF.

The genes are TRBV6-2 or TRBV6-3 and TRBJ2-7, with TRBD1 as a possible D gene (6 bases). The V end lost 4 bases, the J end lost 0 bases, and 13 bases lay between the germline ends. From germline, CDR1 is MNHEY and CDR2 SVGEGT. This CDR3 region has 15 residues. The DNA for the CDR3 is TGTGCCAGCAGTTCGGGCAGGGGAAGCTCCTACGAGCAGTACTTC. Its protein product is CASSSGRGSSYEQYF.

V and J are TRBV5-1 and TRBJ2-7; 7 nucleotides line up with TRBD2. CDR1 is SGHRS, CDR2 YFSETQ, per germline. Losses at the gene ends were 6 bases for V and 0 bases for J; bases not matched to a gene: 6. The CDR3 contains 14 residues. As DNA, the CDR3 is TGCGCCAGCACAACCGGGACTAACTCCTACGAGCAGTACTTC. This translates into CASTTGTNSYEQYF.

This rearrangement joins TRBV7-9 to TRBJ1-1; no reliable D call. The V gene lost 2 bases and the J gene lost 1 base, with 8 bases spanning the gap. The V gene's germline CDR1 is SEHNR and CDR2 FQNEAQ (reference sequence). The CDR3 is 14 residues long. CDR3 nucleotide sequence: TGTGCCAGCAGCTTACCGGAGAAGAACACTGAAGCTTTCTTT. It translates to CASSLPEKNTEAFF.

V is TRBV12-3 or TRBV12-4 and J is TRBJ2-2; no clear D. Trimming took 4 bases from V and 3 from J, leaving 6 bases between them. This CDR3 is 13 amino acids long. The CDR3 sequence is CASSYSDTGELFF. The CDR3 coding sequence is TGTGCCAGCAGTTACAGTGACACCGGGGAGCTGTTTTTT.

The CDR3 nucleotides read TGTGCCACCAGCAAGGGGACTAGCGGGGGCCCCCGTCTGCAGTTCTTC. This translates into CATSKGTSGGPRLQFF. V is TRBV15 and J is TRBJ2-1; TRBD2 aligns across 14 bases. CDR1 LNHNV and CDR2 YYDKDF come from the germline V gene (reference sequence). The V and J ends lost 4 bases and 12 bases, in that order; junction bases with no gene match: 11. The CDR3 is 16 residues long.

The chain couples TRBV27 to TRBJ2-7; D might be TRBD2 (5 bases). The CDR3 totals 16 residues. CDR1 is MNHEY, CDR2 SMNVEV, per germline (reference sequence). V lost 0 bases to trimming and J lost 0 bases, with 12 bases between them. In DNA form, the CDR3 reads TGTGCCAGCAGTTTATCCGGACTCTCCAGCTCCTACGAGCAGTACTTC. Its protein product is CASSLSGLSSSYEQYF.

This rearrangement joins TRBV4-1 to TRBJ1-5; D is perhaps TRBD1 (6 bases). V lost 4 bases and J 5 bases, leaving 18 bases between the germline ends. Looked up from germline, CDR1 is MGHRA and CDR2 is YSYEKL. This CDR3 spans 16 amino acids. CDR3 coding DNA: TGCGCCAGCAGCCCACAGGGCCCCGAAAGGCATCAGCCCCAGCATTTT. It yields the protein CASSPQGPERHQPQHF.

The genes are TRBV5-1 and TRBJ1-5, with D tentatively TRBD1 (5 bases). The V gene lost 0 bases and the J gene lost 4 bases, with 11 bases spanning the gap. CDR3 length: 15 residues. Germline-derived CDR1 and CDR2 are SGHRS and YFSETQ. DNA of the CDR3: TGCGCCAGCAGCTTGGAGGGGTATAGGAATCAGCCCCAGCATTTT. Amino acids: CASSLEGYRNQPQHF.